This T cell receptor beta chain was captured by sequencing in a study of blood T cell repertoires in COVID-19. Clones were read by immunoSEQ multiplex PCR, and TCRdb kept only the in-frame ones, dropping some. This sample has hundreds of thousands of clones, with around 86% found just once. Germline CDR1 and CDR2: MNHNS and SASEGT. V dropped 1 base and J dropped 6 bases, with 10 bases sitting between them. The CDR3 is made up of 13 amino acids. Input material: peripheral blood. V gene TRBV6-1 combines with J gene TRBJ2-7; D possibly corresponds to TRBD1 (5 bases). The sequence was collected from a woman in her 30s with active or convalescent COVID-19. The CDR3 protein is CASSEGKGFEQYF. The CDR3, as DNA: TGTGCCAGCAGTGAAGGGAAGGGGTTCGAGCAGTACTTC.